A single T cell receptor (beta chain) is shown here with its context. V shed 6 bases and J 7 bases; nucleotides not matched to a gene: 3. The CDR3 is 12 residues long. Germline V lookup: CDR1 LGHNT, CDR2 FRNRAP. Sequenced by immunoSEQ multiplex PCR; TCRdb stores in-frame clones only, minus some. The repertoire holds about 200,000 clones, with 65% to 90% as singletons. This entry comes from a study of blood T cell repertoires in COVID-19. The rearrangement uses TRBV12-5 and TRBJ1-1; 9 nucleotides agree with TRBD1. The origin of this receptor is a woman aged 25 to 39 who had been exposed to COVID-19. The sequenced sample was PBMCs or T cells enriched from blood (not recorded which). CDR3 sequence: CASGADRGEAFF. The CDR3 bases are TGTGCTAGTGGCGCGGACAGGGGTGAAGCTTTCTTT.